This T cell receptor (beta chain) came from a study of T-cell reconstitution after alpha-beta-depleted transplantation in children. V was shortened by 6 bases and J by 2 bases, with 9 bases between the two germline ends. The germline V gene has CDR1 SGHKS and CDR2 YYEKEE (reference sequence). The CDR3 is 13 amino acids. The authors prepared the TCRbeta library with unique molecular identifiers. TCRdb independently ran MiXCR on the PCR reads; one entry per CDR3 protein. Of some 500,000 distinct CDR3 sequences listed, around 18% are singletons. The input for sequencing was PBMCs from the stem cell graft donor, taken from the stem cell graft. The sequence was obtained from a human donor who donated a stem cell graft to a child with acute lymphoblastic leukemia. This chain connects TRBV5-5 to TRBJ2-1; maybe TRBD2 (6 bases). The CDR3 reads CASTGLTYNEQFF. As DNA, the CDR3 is TGTGCCAGCACGGGACTGACCTACAATGAGCAGTTCTTC.